Listed below are T cell receptor beta chains from one sample, sequenced in a study of cytomegalovirus exposure and HLA in healthy donors. Using immunoSEQ multiplex PCR, the repertoire was profiled, and TCRdb retains in-frame clones only, with some absent. The table has about 160,000 clones, 70% to 80% seen once. Sequencing input: PBMCs. These receptors were obtained from a man aged 35 to 55 in good health and CMV-seropositive. CDR3s include the opening cysteine and the closing phenylalanine or tryptophan. Each record gives: clone size, V gene, J gene, D gene, CDR3 protein, CDR3 DNA. D genes are given only for firm matches. Part of the rows lack a size; the others show once, few, many or a class for expanded clones.

clone_size: -; v_call: TRBV7-9; j_call: TRBJ2-1; d_call: -; cdr3_aa: CASSPRQSLSYNEQFF; cdr3_nt: TGTGCCAGCAGCCCCCGACAGTCGTTATCCTACAATGAGCAGTTCTTC
clone_size: -; v_call: TRBV2; j_call: TRBJ2-3; d_call: -; cdr3_aa: CASSEIPLASGTDTQYF; cdr3_nt: TGTGCCAGCAGTGAGATCCCCCTCGCAAGCGGCACAGATACGCAGTATTTT
clone_size: -; v_call: TRBV2; j_call: TRBJ2-1; d_call: TRBD2; cdr3_aa: CASRNGLAIINEQFF; cdr3_nt: TGTGCCAGCAGAAACGGACTAGCGATCATAAATGAGCAGTTCTTC
clone_size: -; v_call: TRBV18; j_call: TRBJ1-2; d_call: TRBD1; cdr3_aa: CASSLGTGSDYGYTF; cdr3_nt: TGTGCCAGCTCACTAGGGACAGGCTCGGACTATGGCTACACCTTC
clone_size: once; v_call: TRBV28; j_call: TRBJ2-3; d_call: TRBD2; cdr3_aa: CASSLYTSGGTDTQYF; cdr3_nt: TGTGCCAGCAGTTTATACACTAGCGGGGGCACAGATACGCAGTATTTT
clone_size: -; v_call: TRBV28; j_call: TRBJ2-2; d_call: TRBD1; cdr3_aa: CASMGQGNTGELFF; cdr3_nt: TGTGCCAGCATGGGACAGGGGAACACCGGGGAGCTGTTTTTT
clone_size: -; v_call: TRBV5-1; j_call: TRBJ1-1; d_call: -; cdr3_aa: CASTPGTVNTEAFF; cdr3_nt: TGCGCCAGCACCCCGGGGACTGTGAACACTGAAGCTTTCTTT
clone_size: -; v_call: TRBV5-6; j_call: TRBJ2-1; d_call: TRBD1; cdr3_aa: CASSTGTDEQFF; cdr3_nt: TGTGCCAGCAGCACAGGGACAGATGAGCAGTTCTTC
clone_size: -; v_call: TRBV18; j_call: TRBJ2-7; d_call: TRBD1; cdr3_aa: CASSPGTGGYEQYF; cdr3_nt: TGTGCCAGCTCACCTGGGACAGGGGGCTACGAGCAGTACTTC
clone_size: few; v_call: TRBV4-3; j_call: TRBJ1-1; d_call: TRBD1; cdr3_aa: CASSQDGTGAPYF; cdr3_nt: TGCGCCAGCAGCCAAGACGGGACAGGGGCCCCTTACTTT
clone_size: -; v_call: TRBV15; j_call: TRBJ2-5; d_call: -; cdr3_aa: CATSRVPGATQETQYF; cdr3_nt: TGTGCCACCAGCAGAGTACCAGGGGCCACCCAAGAGACCCAGTACTTC
clone_size: -; v_call: TRBV27; j_call: TRBJ1-5; d_call: -; cdr3_aa: CASRRQGRRGNQPQHF; cdr3_nt: TGTGCCAGCAGGCGGCAGGGCCGCAGGGGCAATCAGCCCCAGCATTTT
clone_size: -; v_call: TRBV18; j_call: TRBJ2-2; d_call: -; cdr3_aa: CASSPPGAGLNTGELFF; cdr3_nt: TGTGCCAGCTCACCACCCGGAGCCGGACTAAACACCGGGGAGCTGTTTTTT
clone_size: -; v_call: TRBV28; j_call: TRBJ1-5; d_call: TRBD1; cdr3_aa: CASKPTGGAYQPQHF; cdr3_nt: TGTGCCAGCAAACCGACAGGGGGCGCTTATCAGCCCCAGCATTTT
clone_size: -; v_call: TRBV19; j_call: TRBJ2-1; d_call: TRBD1; cdr3_aa: CASGGQGYNEQFF; cdr3_nt: TGTGCCTCCGGGGGACAGGGCTACAATGAGCAGTTCTTC
clone_size: -; v_call: TRBV9; j_call: TRBJ2-7; d_call: TRBD1; cdr3_aa: CASSVRWDSQYEQYF; cdr3_nt: TGTGCCAGCAGCGTCCGGTGGGACAGCCAATACGAGCAGTACTTC
clone_size: -; v_call: TRBV6-5; j_call: TRBJ2-3; d_call: TRBD2; cdr3_aa: CASSYMAGGAGDTQYF; cdr3_nt: TGTGCCAGCAGTTACATGGCGGGAGGGGCAGGAGATACGCAGTATTTT
clone_size: -; v_call: TRBV6-1; j_call: TRBJ1-1; d_call: -; cdr3_aa: CASSVGRRVTEAFF; cdr3_nt: TGTGCCAGCAGTGTTGGTCGGCGGGTCACTGAAGCTTTCTTT
clone_size: -; v_call: TRBV30; j_call: TRBJ2-1; d_call: -; cdr3_aa: CACGQLYNEQFF; cdr3_nt: TGTGCCTGTGGACAGCTTTACAATGAGCAGTTCTTC
clone_size: few; v_call: TRBV28; j_call: TRBJ2-7; d_call: TRBD1; cdr3_aa: CASSFSGGSYEQYF; cdr3_nt: TGTGCCAGCAGTTTTTCAGGGGGCTCCTACGAGCAGTACTTC
clone_size: -; v_call: TRBV19; j_call: TRBJ1-5; d_call: TRBD1; cdr3_aa: CASRLRQGSNQPQHF; cdr3_nt: TGTGCCAGTAGACTTAGACAGGGAAGCAATCAGCCCCAGCATTTT
clone_size: -; v_call: TRBV5-1; j_call: TRBJ2-3; d_call: TRBD1; cdr3_aa: CASSLGQATDTQYF; cdr3_nt: TGCGCCAGCAGCTTAGGACAGGCCACAGATACGCAGTATTTT
clone_size: -; v_call: TRBV28; j_call: TRBJ2-7; d_call: -; cdr3_aa: CASATSTSSYEQYF; cdr3_nt: TGTGCCAGCGCGACTAGTACGAGCTCCTACGAGCAGTACTTC
clone_size: -; v_call: TRBV6-5; j_call: TRBJ2-5; d_call: TRBD1; cdr3_aa: CASSFTGGMEAQYF; cdr3_nt: TGTGCCAGCAGTTTTACAGGGGGCATGGAGGCCCAGTACTTC
clone_size: many; v_call: TRBV18; j_call: TRBJ1-1; d_call: -; cdr3_aa: CASSPPGHTEAFF; cdr3_nt: TGTGCCAGCTCACCACCCGGTCACACTGAAGCTTTCTTT
clone_size: -; v_call: TRBV4-1; j_call: TRBJ1-5; d_call: -; cdr3_aa: CASSQARTQPQHF; cdr3_nt: TGCGCCAGCAGCCAAGCCAGGACACAGCCCCAGCATTTT
clone_size: once; v_call: TRBV19; j_call: TRBJ2-5; d_call: -; cdr3_aa: CASSNGPGYRETQYF; cdr3_nt: TGTGCCAGTAGTAACGGCCCGGGGTACCGGGAGACCCAGTACTTC
clone_size: few; v_call: TRBV7-9; j_call: TRBJ1-1; d_call: -; cdr3_aa: CASSFLLTEAFF; cdr3_nt: TGTGCCAGCAGCTTTCTACTCACTGAAGCTTTCTTT
clone_size: -; v_call: TRBV7-2; j_call: TRBJ1-3; d_call: TRBD1; cdr3_aa: CASGPGQGRENTIYF; cdr3_nt: TGTGCCAGCGGACCGGGACAGGGAAGGGAAAACACCATATATTTT
clone_size: few; v_call: TRBV5-1; j_call: TRBJ2-6; d_call: -; cdr3_aa: CASSTVAVSGANVLTF; cdr3_nt: TGCGCCAGCAGTACAGTGGCCGTGTCTGGGGCCAACGTCCTGACTTTC
clone_size: -; v_call: TRBV19; j_call: TRBJ2-5; d_call: -; cdr3_aa: CASAQKVTGTQYF; cdr3_nt: TGTGCCAGTGCCCAGAAGGTTACAGGGACCCAGTACTTC
clone_size: -; v_call: TRBV10-3; j_call: TRBJ1-1; d_call: -; cdr3_aa: CAISEGLGGTEAFF; cdr3_nt: TGTGCCATCTCCGAAGGCCTTGGAGGGACTGAAGCTTTCTTT
clone_size: few; v_call: TRBV21-1; j_call: TRBJ2-1; d_call: -; cdr3_aa: CASSGLSGSSYNEQFF; cdr3_nt: TGTGCCAGCAGCGGCTTATCGGGGAGCTCCTACAATGAGCAGTTCTTC
clone_size: -; v_call: TRBV7-9; j_call: TRBJ2-6; d_call: -; cdr3_aa: CASRQGSGANVLTF; cdr3_nt: TGTGCCAGCAGGCAGGGATCTGGGGCCAACGTCCTGACTTTC
clone_size: few; v_call: TRBV18; j_call: TRBJ2-3; d_call: -; cdr3_aa: CASWPGGSDTQYF; cdr3_nt: TGTGCCAGCTGGCCTGGGGGGAGTGATACGCAGTATTTT
clone_size: -; v_call: TRBV19; j_call: TRBJ2-1; d_call: TRBD2; cdr3_aa: CASSKLGGGYNEQFF; cdr3_nt: TGTGCCAGTAGTAAACTTGGCGGGGGCTACAATGAGCAGTTCTTC
clone_size: -; v_call: TRBV4-1; j_call: TRBJ2-7; d_call: -; cdr3_aa: CASSQVYPSSYEQYF; cdr3_nt: TGCGCCAGCAGCCAAGTATATCCCTCCTCTTACGAGCAGTACTTC
clone_size: -; v_call: TRBV6-6; j_call: TRBJ2-7; d_call: -; cdr3_aa: CASSYSTLWRPYEQYF; cdr3_nt: TGTGCCAGCAGTTACTCGACCCTCTGGCGGCCTTACGAGCAGTACTTC
clone_size: -; v_call: TRBV6-6; j_call: TRBJ2-2; d_call: TRBD2; cdr3_aa: CASCWREPTGELFF; cdr3_nt: TGTGCCAGCTGCTGGCGGGAGCCCACCGGGGAGCTGTTTTTT
clone_size: -; v_call: TRBV19; j_call: TRBJ2-2; d_call: TRBD2; cdr3_aa: CASRGSSGTIGELFF; cdr3_nt: TGTGCCAGTAGGGGATCTAGCGGGACTATCGGGGAGCTGTTTTTT